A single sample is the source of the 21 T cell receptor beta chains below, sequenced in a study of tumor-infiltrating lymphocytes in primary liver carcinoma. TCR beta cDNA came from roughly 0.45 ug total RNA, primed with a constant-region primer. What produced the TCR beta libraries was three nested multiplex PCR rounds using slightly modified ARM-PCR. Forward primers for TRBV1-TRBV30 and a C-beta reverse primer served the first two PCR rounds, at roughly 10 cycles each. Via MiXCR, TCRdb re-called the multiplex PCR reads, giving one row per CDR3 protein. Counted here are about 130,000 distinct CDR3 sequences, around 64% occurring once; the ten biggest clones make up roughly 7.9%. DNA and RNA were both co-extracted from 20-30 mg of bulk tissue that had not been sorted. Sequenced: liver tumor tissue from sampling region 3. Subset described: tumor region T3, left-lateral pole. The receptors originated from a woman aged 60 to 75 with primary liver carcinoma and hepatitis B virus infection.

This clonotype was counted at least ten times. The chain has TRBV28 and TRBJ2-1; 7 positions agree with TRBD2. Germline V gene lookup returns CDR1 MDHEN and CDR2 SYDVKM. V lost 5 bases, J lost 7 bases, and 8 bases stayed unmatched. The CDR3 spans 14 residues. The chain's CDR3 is CASSQGGQVNEQFF. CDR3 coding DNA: TGTGCCAGCAGTCAGGGAGGGCAAGTGAATGAGCAGTTCTTC.

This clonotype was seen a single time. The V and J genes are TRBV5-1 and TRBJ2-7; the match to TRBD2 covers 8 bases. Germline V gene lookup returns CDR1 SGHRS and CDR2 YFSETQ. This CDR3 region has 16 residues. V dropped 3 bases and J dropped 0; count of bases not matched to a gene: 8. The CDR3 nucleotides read TGCGCCAGCAGCTATAGCGAGACTAGCGTCTCCTACGAGCAGTACTTC. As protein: CASSYSETSVSYEQYF.

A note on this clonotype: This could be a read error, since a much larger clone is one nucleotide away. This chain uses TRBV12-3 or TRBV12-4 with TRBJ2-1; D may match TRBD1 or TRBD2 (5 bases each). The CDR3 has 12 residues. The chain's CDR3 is CTSRPGTTKEFF. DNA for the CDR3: TGTACCAGCAGACCCGGGACCACTAAGGAGTTCTTC.

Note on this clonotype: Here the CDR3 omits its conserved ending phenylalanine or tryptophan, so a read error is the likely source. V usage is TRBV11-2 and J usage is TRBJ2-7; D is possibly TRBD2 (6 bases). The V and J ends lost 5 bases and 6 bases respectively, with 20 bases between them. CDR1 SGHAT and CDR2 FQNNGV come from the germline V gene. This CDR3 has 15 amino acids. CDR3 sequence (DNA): TGTGCCAGCAGCCCCACGAACGGGAGCAGTGGCGAGCAGTACCTC. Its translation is CASSPTNGSSGEQYL.

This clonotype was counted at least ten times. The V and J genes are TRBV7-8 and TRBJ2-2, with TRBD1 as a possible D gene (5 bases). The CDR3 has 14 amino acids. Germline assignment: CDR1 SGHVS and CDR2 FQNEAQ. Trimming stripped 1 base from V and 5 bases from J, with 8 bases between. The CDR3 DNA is TGTGCCAGCAGCTTAGTTTCAGGGACCGGGGAGCTGTTTTTT. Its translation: CASSLVSGTGELFF. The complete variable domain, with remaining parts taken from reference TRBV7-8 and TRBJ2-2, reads GAGVSQSPRYKVAKRGQDVALRCDPISGHVSLFWYQQALGQGPEFLTYFQNEAQLDKSGLPSDRFFAERPEGSVSTLKIQRTQQEDSAVYLCASSLVSGTGELFFGEGSRLTVL.

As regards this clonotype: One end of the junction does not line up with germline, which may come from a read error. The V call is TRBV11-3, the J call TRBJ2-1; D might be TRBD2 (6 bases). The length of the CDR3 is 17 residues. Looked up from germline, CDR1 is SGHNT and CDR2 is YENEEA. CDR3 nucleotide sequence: TGTGTCAGCAGCTCCCGGGGGACGCGGACCATGGGCAATGAGCAGATCTTC. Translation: CVSSSRGTRTMGNEQIF. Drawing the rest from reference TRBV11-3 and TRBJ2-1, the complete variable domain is EAGVVQSPRYKIIEKKQPVAFWCNPISGHNTLYWYLQNLGQGPELLIRYENEEAVDDSQLPKDRFSAERLKGVDSTLKIQPAELGDSAVYLCVSSSRGTRTMGNEQIFGPGTRLTVL.

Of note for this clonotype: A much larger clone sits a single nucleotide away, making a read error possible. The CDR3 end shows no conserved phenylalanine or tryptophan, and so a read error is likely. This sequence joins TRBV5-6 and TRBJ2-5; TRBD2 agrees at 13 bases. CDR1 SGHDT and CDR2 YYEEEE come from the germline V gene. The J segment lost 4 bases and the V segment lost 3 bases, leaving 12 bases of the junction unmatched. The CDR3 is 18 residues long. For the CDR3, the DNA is TGTGCCAGCAGCTCCTGGACTAGCGGGAGCGGCGGGAGAGAGACCCAGTACTCC. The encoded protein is CASSSWTSGSGGRETQYS.

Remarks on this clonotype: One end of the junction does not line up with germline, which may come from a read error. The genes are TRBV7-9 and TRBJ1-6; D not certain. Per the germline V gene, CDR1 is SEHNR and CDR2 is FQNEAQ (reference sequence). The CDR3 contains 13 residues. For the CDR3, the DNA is TGTACCAGCAAAAAAAAGGGAGATTCACTCCTCCACTTT. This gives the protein CTSKKKGDSLLHF.

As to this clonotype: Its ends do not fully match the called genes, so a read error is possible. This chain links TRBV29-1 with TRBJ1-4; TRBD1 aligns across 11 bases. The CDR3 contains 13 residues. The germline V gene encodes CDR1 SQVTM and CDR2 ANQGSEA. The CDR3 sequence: CSTTGTGGEKLSF. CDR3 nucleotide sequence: TGCAGCACAACCGGGACAGGGGGAGAAAAACTGTCTTTT.

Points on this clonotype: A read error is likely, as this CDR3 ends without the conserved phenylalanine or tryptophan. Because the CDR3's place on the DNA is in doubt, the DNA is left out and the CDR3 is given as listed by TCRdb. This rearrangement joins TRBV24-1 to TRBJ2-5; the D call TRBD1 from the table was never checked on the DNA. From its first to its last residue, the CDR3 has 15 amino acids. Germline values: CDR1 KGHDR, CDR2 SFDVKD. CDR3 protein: CATSDWQAHQETQYL.

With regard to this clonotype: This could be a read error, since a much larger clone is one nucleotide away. CDR3 nucleotides: TGTGCCAGCAGCAAACTGGGGGGACTAGCGAACACCGGGGGGCTGTTTTTT. Translating it yields CASSKLGGLANTGGLFF. The chain is built from TRBV14 and TRBJ2-2; 10 nucleotides line up with TRBD2. Looked up from germline, CDR1 is SGHDN and CDR2 is FVKESK. The CDR3 contains 17 residues. Supplemented by reference TRBV14 and TRBJ2-2, the full variable domain reads EAGVTQFPSHSVIEKGQTVTLRCDPISGHDNLYWYRRVMGKEIKFLLHFVKESKQDESGMPNNRFLAERTGGTYSTLKVQPAELEDSGVYFCASSKLGGLANTGGLFFGEGSRLTVL.

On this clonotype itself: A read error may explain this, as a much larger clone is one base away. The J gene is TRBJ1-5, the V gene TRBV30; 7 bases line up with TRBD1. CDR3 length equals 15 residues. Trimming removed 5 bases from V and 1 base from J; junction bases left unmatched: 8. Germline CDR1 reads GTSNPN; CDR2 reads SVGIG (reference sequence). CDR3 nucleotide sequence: TGTGCCTGGGGTGAGGGGACAGTCAGCAATCAGCCCCAGCATTTT. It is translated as CAWGEGTVSNQPQHF.

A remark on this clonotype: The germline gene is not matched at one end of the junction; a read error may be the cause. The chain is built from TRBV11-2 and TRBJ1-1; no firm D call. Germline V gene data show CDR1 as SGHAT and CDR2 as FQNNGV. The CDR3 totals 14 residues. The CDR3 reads CVSSLAGRRIEAFF. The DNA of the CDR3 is TGTGTCAGCAGCTTAGCGGGCAGGAGGATTGAAGCTTTCTTT.

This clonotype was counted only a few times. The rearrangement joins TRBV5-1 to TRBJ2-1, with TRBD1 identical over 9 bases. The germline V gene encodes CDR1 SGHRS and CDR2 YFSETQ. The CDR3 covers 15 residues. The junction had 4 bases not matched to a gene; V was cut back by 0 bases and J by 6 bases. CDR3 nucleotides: TGCGCCAGCAGCTTGGGACAGGGGGATCGCAATGAGCAGTTCTTC. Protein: CASSLGQGDRNEQFF.

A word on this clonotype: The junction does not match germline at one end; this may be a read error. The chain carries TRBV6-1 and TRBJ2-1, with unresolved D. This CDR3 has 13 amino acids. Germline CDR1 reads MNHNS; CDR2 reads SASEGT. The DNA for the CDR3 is TGTGCCTGCAGCCATACCCCCTACAATGAGCAGTTATTC. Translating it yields CACSHTPYNEQLF.

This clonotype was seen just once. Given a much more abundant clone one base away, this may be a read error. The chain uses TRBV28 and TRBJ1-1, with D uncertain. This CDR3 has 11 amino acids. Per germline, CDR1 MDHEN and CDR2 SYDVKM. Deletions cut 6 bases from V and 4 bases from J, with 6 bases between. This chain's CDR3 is CASRLTTEAFF. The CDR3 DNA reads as TGTGCCAGCAGATTGACCACTGAAGCTTTCTTT.

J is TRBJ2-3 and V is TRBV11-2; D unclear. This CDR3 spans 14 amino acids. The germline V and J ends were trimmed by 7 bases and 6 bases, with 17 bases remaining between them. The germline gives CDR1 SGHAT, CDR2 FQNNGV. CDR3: CASNLKNVRDTQYF. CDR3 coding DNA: TGTGCCAGCAACCTCAAGAATGTGAGGGATACGCAGTATTTT.

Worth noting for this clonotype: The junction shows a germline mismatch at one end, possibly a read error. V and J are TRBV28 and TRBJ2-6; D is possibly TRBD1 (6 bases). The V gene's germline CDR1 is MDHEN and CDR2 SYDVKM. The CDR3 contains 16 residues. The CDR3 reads CASRPTGYSGANVRTF. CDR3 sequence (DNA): TGTGCCAGCAGACCCACAGGGTACTCTGGGGCCAACGTCCGGACTTTC.

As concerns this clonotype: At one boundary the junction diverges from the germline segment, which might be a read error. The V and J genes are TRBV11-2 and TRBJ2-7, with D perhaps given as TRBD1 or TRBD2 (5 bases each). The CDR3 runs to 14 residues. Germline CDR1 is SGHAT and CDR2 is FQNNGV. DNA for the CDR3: TGTGCCAACAGCTCTACGGTTGGGACCTACGAGCAATACTTC. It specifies CANSSTVGTYEQYF.

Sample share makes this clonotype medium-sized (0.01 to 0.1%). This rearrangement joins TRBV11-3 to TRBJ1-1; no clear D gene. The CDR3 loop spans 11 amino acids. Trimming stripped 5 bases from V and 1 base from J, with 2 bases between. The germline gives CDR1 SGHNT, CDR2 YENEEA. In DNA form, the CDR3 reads TGTGCCAGCAGCAAGAACACTGAAGCTTTCTTT. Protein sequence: CASSKNTEAFF. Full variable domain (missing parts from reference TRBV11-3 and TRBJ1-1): EAGVVQSPRYKIIEKKQPVAFWCNPISGHNTLYWYLQNLGQGPELLIRYENEEAVDDSQLPKDRFSAERLKGVDSTLKIQPAELGDSAVYLCASSKNTEAFFGQGTRLTVV.

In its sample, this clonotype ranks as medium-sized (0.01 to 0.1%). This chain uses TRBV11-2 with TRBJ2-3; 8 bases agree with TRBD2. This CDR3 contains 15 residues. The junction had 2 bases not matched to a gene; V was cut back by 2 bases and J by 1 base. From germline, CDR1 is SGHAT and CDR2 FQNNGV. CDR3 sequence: CASSLMRGGTDTQYF. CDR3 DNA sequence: TGTGCCAGCAGCTTAATGCGGGGGGGCACAGATACGCAGTATTTT.